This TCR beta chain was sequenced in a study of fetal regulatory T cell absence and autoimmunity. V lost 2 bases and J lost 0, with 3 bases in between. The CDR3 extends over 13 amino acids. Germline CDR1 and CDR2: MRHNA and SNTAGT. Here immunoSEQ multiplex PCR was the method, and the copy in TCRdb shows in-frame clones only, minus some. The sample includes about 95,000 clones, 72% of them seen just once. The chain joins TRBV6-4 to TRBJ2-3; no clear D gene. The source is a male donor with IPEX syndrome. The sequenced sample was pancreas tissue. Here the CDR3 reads CASSDESTDTQYF. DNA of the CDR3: TGTGCCAGCAGTGACGAAAGCACAGATACGCAGTATTTT.